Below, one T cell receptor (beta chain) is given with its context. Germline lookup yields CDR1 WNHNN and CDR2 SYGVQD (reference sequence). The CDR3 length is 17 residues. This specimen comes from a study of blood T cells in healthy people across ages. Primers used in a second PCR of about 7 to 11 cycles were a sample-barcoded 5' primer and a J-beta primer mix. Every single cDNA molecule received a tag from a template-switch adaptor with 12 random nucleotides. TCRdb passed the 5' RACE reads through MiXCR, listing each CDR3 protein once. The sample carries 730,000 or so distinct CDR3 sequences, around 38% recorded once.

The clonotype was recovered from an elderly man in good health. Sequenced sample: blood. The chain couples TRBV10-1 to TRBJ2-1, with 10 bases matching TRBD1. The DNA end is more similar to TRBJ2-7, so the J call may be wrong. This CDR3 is CASSDSSGTGAFYEQYF. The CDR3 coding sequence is TGCGCCAGCAGTGATTCATCCGGGACAGGGGCCTTCTACGAGCAGTACTTC.